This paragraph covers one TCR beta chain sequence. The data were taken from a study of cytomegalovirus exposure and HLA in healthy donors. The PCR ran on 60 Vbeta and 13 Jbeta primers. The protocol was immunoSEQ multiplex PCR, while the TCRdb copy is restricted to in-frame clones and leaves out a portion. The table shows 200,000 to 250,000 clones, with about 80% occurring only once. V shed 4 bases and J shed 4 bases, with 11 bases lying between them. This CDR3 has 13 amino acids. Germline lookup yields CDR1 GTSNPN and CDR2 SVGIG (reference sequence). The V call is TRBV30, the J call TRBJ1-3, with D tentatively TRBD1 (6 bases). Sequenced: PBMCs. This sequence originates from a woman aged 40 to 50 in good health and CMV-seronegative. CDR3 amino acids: CAWTGAGGNTIYF. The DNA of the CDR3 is TGTGCCTGGACAGGGGCGGGCGGAAACACCATATATTTT. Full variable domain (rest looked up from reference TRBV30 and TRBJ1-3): SQTIHQWPATLVQPVGSPLSLECTVEGTSNPNLYWYRQAAGRGLQLLFYSVGIGQISSEVPQNLSASRPQDRQFILSSKKLLLSDSGFYLCAWTGAGGNTIYFGEGSWLTVV.